This is a list of T cell receptor beta chains from one sample in a study of T-cell memory formation after mild COVID-19. TCRdb itself ran the 5' RACE reads through MiXCR, one entry per CDR3 protein. The sample lists approximately 400,000 distinct CDR3 sequences; 18% were seen once. The sequenced material came from PBMCs or a T cell subset sorted from them (not recorded which). The receptors were gathered from a man younger than 35 who had mild COVID-19 (a few samples of this study predate the infection). Cell type and time point are not known. CDR3s include the opening cysteine and the closing phenylalanine or tryptophan. The D gene is left open where the match is weak. Size values are once, few and many counts, or a class for expanded clones, and some rows have none.

>TRBV20-1|12|few|NA|TRBJ1-2
CSASNILYGYTF
TGCAGTGCTAGTAACATCTTATATGGCTACACCTTC
>TRBV5-1|13|NA|NA|TRBJ1-1
CASSPDRPIEAFF
TGCGCCAGCAGCCCCGACAGACCTATTGAAGCTTTCTTT
>TRBV6-1|10|few|NA|TRBJ1-1
CASSGTEAFF
TGTGCCAGCAGTGGTACGGAAGCTTTCTTT
>TRBV6-4|12|few|NA|TRBJ1-2
CASSDSGGGYTF
TGTGCCAGCAGCGACAGCGGTGGCGGCTACACCTTC
>TRBV2|15|few|NA|TRBJ1-1
CASSELRTPNTEAFF
TGTGCCAGCAGTGAACTAAGGACACCGAACACTGAAGCTTTCTTT
>TRBV5-1|14|NA|NA|TRBJ2-1
CASSLEGGHNEQFF
TGCGCCAGCAGCTTGGAGGGCGGACACAATGAGCAGTTCTTC
>TRBV20-1|13|few|NA|TRBJ2-1
CSAVAPSYNEQFF
TGCAGTGCTGTGGCCCCCTCCTACAATGAGCAGTTCTTC
>TRBV5-1|18|few|TRBD2|TRBJ2-5
CASSLDLPASGGEETQYF
TGCGCCAGCAGCTTGGACCTTCCGGCTAGCGGGGGGGAAGAGACCCAGTACTTC
>TRBV6-2/TRBV6-3|15|once|NA|TRBJ1-3
CASSYGPLSGNTIYF
TGTGCCAGCAGTTATGGGCCTCTCTCTGGAAACACCATATATTTT
>TRBV20-1|15|NA|NA|TRBJ2-7
CSARDGAGATYEQYF
TGCAGTGCTAGAGATGGGGCAGGGGCGACCTACGAGCAGTACTTC
>TRBV10-2|17|NA|TRBD2|TRBJ2-1
CASSEVWAGGPENEQFF
TGCGCCAGCTCTGAGGTGTGGGCGGGGGGGCCGGAGAATGAGCAGTTCTTC
>TRBV20-1|14|few|TRBD1|TRBJ2-3
CSGQDRRSTDTQYF
TGCAGTGGGCAGGACAGGAGAAGCACAGATACGCAGTATTTT
>TRBV18|17|NA|NA|TRBJ2-3
CASSPNGGRASTDTQYF
TGTGCCAGCTCACCCAATGGCGGAAGAGCTAGCACAGATACGCAGTATTTT
>TRBV29-1|12|NA|NA|TRBJ1-5
CSVTLLGQPQHF
TGCAGCGTTACACTCCTCGGGCAGCCCCAGCATTTT
>TRBV7-2|18|NA|TRBD1|TRBJ2-6
CASSRPGQGLQGANVLTF
TGTGCCAGCAGTAGGCCGGGACAGGGCCTTCAGGGGGCCAACGTCCTGACTTTC
>TRBV7-9|16|few|TRBD2|TRBJ2-2
CASSFATSKGTGELFF
TGTGCCAGCAGCTTCGCGACTAGCAAAGGAACCGGGGAGCTGTTTTTT
>TRBV7-2|12|many|NA|TRBJ2-3
CASRGQSDTQYF
TGTGCCAGCAGGGGGCAATCAGATACGCAGTATTTT
>TRBV27|15|few|TRBD1|TRBJ2-2
CASTRGGAWTGELFF
TGTGCCAGCACGAGAGGGGGCGCGTGGACCGGGGAGCTGTTTTTT
>TRBV18|14|few|TRBD1|TRBJ1-1
CASSTTGSAVEAFF
TGTGCCAGCTCAACGACAGGGAGTGCTGTTGAAGCTTTCTTT
>TRBV29-1|14|NA|TRBD2|TRBJ2-1
CSVRLAGLYNEQFF
TGCAGCGTTCGATTAGCGGGGTTGTACAATGAGCAGTTCTTC
>TRBV12-3/TRBV12-4|13|NA|NA|TRBJ1-3
CASRKGVQNTIYF
TGTGCCAGCAGGAAAGGGGTCCAAAACACCATATATTTT
>TRBV7-9|12|many|NA|TRBJ2-1
CASSPTYNEQFF
TGTGCCAGCAGCCCTACTTACAATGAGCAGTTCTTC
>TRBV4-1|14|NA|NA|TRBJ2-3
CASSQVGGSDTQYF
TGCGCCAGCAGCCAAGTAGGGGGGTCTGATACGCAGTATTTT
>TRBV5-1|15|NA|NA|TRBJ2-3
CASSAAGQFTDTQYF
TGCGCCAGCAGCGCTGCGGGACAGTTCACAGATACGCAGTATTTT
>TRBV20-1|13|NA|NA|TRBJ1-2
CSASDRANYGYTF
TGCAGTGCTAGTGACAGAGCTAACTATGGCTACACCTTC
>TRBV5-1|16|few|NA|TRBJ2-5
CASSFGTGSRQETQYF
TGCGCCAGCAGCTTCGGGACGGGATCACGCCAAGAGACCCAGTACTTC
>TRBV5-6|15|NA|TRBD1|TRBJ1-1
CASSLGTGVVTEAFF
TGTGCCAGCAGCCTCGGGACAGGGGTAGTCACTGAAGCTTTCTTT
>TRBV4-3|13|many|NA|TRBJ2-5
CASSQDGGETQYF
TGTGCCAGCAGCCAAGATGGGGGGGAGACCCAGTACTTC
>TRBV29-1|13|NA|TRBD1|TRBJ1-5
CSCGQGVNQPQHF
TGCAGCTGTGGACAGGGGGTCAATCAGCCCCAGCATTTT
>TRBV27|15|many|TRBD1|TRBJ1-4
CASSINPGQREKLFF
TGTGCCAGCAGTATTAATCCGGGACAGAGGGAAAAACTGTTTTTT
>TRBV6-2/TRBV6-3|15|many|TRBD1|TRBJ2-1
CASSSLTGGLHEQFF
TGTGCCAGCAGCTCCTTGACAGGGGGGTTACATGAGCAGTTCTTC
>TRBV15|16|NA|NA|TRBJ2-2
CATSSLTAGNTGELFF
TGTGCCACCAGCTCCCTGACTGCCGGGAACACCGGGGAGCTGTTTTTT
>TRBV5-1|15|many|TRBD2|TRBJ2-5
CASSPPVAGEETQYF
TGCGCCAGCAGCCCCCCCGTAGCGGGGGAAGAGACCCAGTACTTC
>TRBV7-2|16|many|TRBD2|TRBJ2-7
CASSSLAGLVAYEQYF
TGTGCCAGCAGCTCATTAGCGGGGCTTGTGGCCTACGAGCAGTACTTC
>TRBV9|15|few|NA|TRBJ2-2
CASSVMADYTGELFF
TGTGCCAGCAGCGTGATGGCAGACTACACCGGGGAGCTGTTTTTT
>TRBV11-2|12|few|NA|TRBJ1-1
CASSLLRVEAFF
TGTGCCAGCAGCTTACTTAGAGTTGAAGCTTTCTTT
>TRBV7-9|16|NA|TRBD2|TRBJ2-5
CASTHYGTSVQETQYF
TGTGCCAGCACCCATTACGGGACTAGCGTTCAAGAGACCCAGTACTTC
>TRBV5-1|16|few|TRBD1|TRBJ2-2
CASSFRGNVGTGELFF
TGCGCCAGCAGCTTCAGGGGGAATGTAGGCACCGGGGAGCTGTTTTTT
>TRBV5-1|15|NA|NA|TRBJ2-7
CASSFRPQGTYEQYF
TGCGCCAGCAGCTTCCGGCCCCAGGGCACCTACGAGCAGTACTTC
>TRBV7-9|19|few|NA|TRBJ1-2
CASSLAVIPGDRDNYGYTF
TGTGCCAGCAGCTTAGCGGTTATTCCAGGGGATCGGGATAACTATGGCTACACCTTC
>TRBV7-2|13|once|TRBD1|TRBJ1-2
CDSSPGTGQGYTF
TGTGACAGCAGCCCCGGGACAGGGCAGGGCTACACCTTC
>TRBV12-3/TRBV12-4|15|few|NA|TRBJ2-1
CASSGLGEGASEQFF
TGTGCCAGCAGTGGGCTGGGGGAGGGGGCCTCTGAGCAGTTCTTC
>TRBV7-2|16|few|NA|TRBJ1-5
CASSLRGWYSNQPQHF
TGTGCCAGCAGCTTAAGGGGGTGGTATAGCAATCAGCCCCAGCATTTT
>TRBV7-6|17|few|TRBD1|TRBJ2-2
CASIPGTVRSNTGELFF
TGTGCCAGTATCCCCGGGACAGTCCGTTCGAACACCGGGGAGCTGTTTTTT
>TRBV27|15|NA|NA|TRBJ2-3
CASSSWGILSDTQYF
TGTGCCAGCAGTTCGTGGGGAATATTATCAGATACGCAGTATTTT
>TRBV4-1|15|few|TRBD1|TRBJ1-1
CASSPPGGVSTEAFF
TGCGCCAGCAGCCCACCAGGGGGGGTGAGCACTGAAGCTTTCTTT
>TRBV27|15|NA|NA|TRBJ1-4
CASSPLTGGEEKLFF
TGTGCCAGCAGTCCCTTGACCGGGGGGGAAGAAAAACTGTTTTTT
>TRBV7-8|18|NA|NA|TRBJ1-6
CASSQRGHTNSYNSPLHF
TGTGCCAGCAGCCAAAGGGGACATACGAACTCCTATAATTCACCCCTCCACTTT
>TRBV20-1|13|NA|NA|TRBJ1-2
CSAHLPVNYGYTF
TGCAGTGCTCACCTCCCAGTTAACTATGGCTACACCTTC
>TRBV7-3|15|NA|NA|TRBJ2-5
CASSLMGWQGETQYF
TGTGCCAGCAGCTTAATGGGGTGGCAGGGAGAGACCCAGTACTTC